This T cell receptor beta chain was recorded in a study of blood T cell repertoires in COVID-19 (dated by TCRdb to about 2020). As for the study more broadly: Collaborator samples came from the United States, Italy and Spain and covered acute and convalescent phases of COVID-19. The material from the prospective study consisted of cDNA or gDNA derived from T cells, B-cell-depleted T cells, or PBMCs. Subjects who had been exposed to COVID-19, were actively infected with it, or had recovered from it provided the deeply sampled blood TCRbeta repertoires that made up the dataset. The repertoires were released in a freely available public database intended as a resource for research on the immune response to SARS-CoV-2. Samples came from the ongoing ImmuneRACE study (first 160 participants) plus 1,254 subjects from 6 global collaborators. A de-identified subject ID, COVID-19 status, age in years and sex were almost always included in the sample metadata. Where HLA class I and class II types were available, the types were taken from metadata supplied by the sample provider, not from assay-based typing. The study at large found these results: The amount of clinical and demographic metadata varied by source and participant and was provided uncurated.

TCRbeta CDR3 regions were amplified from genomic DNA by means of the immunoSEQ Assay, a bias-controlled multiplex PCR. The published analysis was carried out like this. The number of nucleated cells in each sample was estimated from the amplification of reference gene primers within the assay. Sequence reads were collapsed and filtered to measure the absolute abundance of every unique TCRbeta CDR3 rearrangement. For each sample, productive Simpson clonality was calculated by taking the square root of Simpson's diversity index across productive rearrangements. TCRdb carries this immuneACCESS record with in-frame sequences only. Its versions omit some clonotypes, under half of them owing to an unresolved V gene in the studies checked, with the rest unexplained. The V and J calls and clone size are taken from that table; D and trimming were inferred from the DNA. Recorded for this sample are 300,000 to 500,000 clones; more than 75% of them occurred a single time. The ten largest clones add up to 0.97% of the sample.

A note on this clone: There is no known antigen for this receptor. Per-base quality was not reported, and no clone a single base away is much larger than it.

Participants in the prospective study were enrolled through a virtual design, were aged roughly 18 to 100 years, and lived in under 25 United States geographic areas. In the prospective study, participants were assigned to cohorts based on the clinical history participants reported in a screening survey and a study questionnaire. Each participant in the prospective study had whole blood, serum and a nasopharyngeal or oropharyngeal swab collected by mobile phlebotomists. Participants in the prospective study had the option to provide additional blood draws and questionnaires over a 2-month period. Prospective study blood samples were shipped either frozen or at room temperature before DNA extraction. This TCR was recovered from a woman aged 30 to 39 with acute COVID-19. Sequenced material: PBMCs or T cells enriched from blood (not recorded which).

The CDR3 has the sequence CASSSGHENTEAFF. The DNA reads as follows: TGTGCCAGCAGCTCCGGACATGAGAACACTGAAGCTTTCTTT. This receptor chain uses TRBV6-5 and TRBJ1-1, and the D gene may be TRBD1, 5 bases matching. The germline V gene specifies MNHEY as CDR1 and SVGAGI as CDR2. Taken from cysteine to phenylalanine, the CDR3 has 14 residues. The kept DNA is CDR3 alone, 42 bases in frame from the first base. V lost 6 bases and J lost 1 base; the stretch between them is 12 bases long.